This T cell receptor (beta chain) was captured in a study of regulatory T cells in long-lasting Graves disease. Time point specified: persistent/refractory GD, antithyroid drugs over 5 years with positive TRAb. Extracted RNA from PBMCs served as the source of the TCR library. CDR3-region Arm-PCR and iRepertoire HTBI primers produced the TCR beta libraries. Original methodology: Spanning all samples, the identified segments comprised 62 TRBV and about 15 TRBJ. TCRdb recomputed calls from the multiplex PCR reads with MiXCR, one row per CDR3 protein. TCRdb assigned the V and J calls; the authors' analysis was not used. The sample yields about 470,000 distinct CDR3 sequences, less than 25% seen once. Trimming took 4 bases from V and 3 from J, leaving 10 bases between them. In germline, CDR1 is SNHLY, CDR2 FYNNEI. The CDR3 has 14 residues. In this sample, this clonotype turned up many times.

Sequencing was performed on peripheral blood mononuclear cells (PBMCs), taken when the disease was refractory, from a patient treated with antithyroid drugs. The TCR originated in a female donor with Graves disease. This sequence joins TRBV2 and TRBJ1-5; D ambiguous. As DNA, the CDR3 is TGTGCCAGCAGTGCCCATAGCGACAATCAGCCCCAGCATTTT. Its protein is CASSAHSDNQPQHF.